This entry concerns a single T cell receptor (beta chain). Primers included in the PCR were 60 Vbeta and 13 Jbeta primers. Method: immunoSEQ multiplex PCR; TCRdb's copy keeps in-frame clones and lacks some. Of tens of thousands of clones detected, approximately 70% appear once; the ten largest clones hold about 15%. This sample is part of a study of cytomegalovirus exposure and HLA in healthy donors. Healthy individuals who donated bone marrow served as the donors. This CDR3 spans 15 amino acids. J was trimmed by 7 bases and V by 4 bases; bases with no gene match: 8. The germline V gene has CDR1 MNHEY and CDR2 SMNVEV (reference sequence).

This clonotype was obtained from a male donor in good health and CMV-seropositive. Sample: PBMCs. The chain recombines TRBV27 with TRBJ1-4; 8 bases match TRBD1. The CDR3 sequence is CASSSDREIGEKLFF. Written as DNA, the CDR3 is TGTGCCAGCAGTTCGGACAGGGAAATTGGTGAAAAACTGTTTTTT.